Presented here are 3 T cell receptor beta chains from one specimen sequenced in a study of identical twins. TCRdb recomputed calls from the 5' RACE reads with MiXCR, one row per CDR3 protein. The sample yields around 960,000 distinct CDR3 sequences, about 12% seen once. These data were likewise used in another study, on yellow fever vaccine responses in identical twins.

The sequenced sample consisted of PBMCs. The receptor source for this set is a woman between 18 and 30 years old in good health.

The chain is built from TRBV6-5 and TRBJ1-6; no clear D. The V gene's germline CDR1 is MNHEY and CDR2 SVGAGI. This CDR3 spans 14 amino acids. The V end lost 2 bases, the J end lost 5 bases, and 7 bases lay between the germline ends. The CDR3 DNA reads TGTGCCAGCAGTTACGTCGAGAATAATTCACCCCTCCACTTT. This gives the protein CASSYVENNSPLHF.

This clonotype has a handful of counts. This chain connects TRBV24-1 to TRBJ2-3; D perhaps matches TRBD1 (5 bases). The CDR3 has 14 residues. CDR1 KGHDR and CDR2 SFDVKD come from the germline V gene. Trimming took off 5 bases at V and 3 bases at J, with 11 bases between the two ends. CDR3 protein: CATSVGALTDTQYF. The CDR3 DNA sequence: TGTGCCACCAGTGTTGGGGCTCTAACAGATACGCAGTATTTT.

This clonotype was found many times. The V gene is TRBV25-1, the J gene TRBJ2-7; no definite D call. The germline V gene has CDR1 MGHDK and CDR2 SYGVNS. The CDR3 consists of 13 residues. Trimming stripped 3 bases from V and 2 bases from J, with 8 bases between. CDR3 DNA: TGTGCCAGCAGTGACCAGGAAACCTACGAGCAGTACTTC. It yields the protein CASSDQETYEQYF.